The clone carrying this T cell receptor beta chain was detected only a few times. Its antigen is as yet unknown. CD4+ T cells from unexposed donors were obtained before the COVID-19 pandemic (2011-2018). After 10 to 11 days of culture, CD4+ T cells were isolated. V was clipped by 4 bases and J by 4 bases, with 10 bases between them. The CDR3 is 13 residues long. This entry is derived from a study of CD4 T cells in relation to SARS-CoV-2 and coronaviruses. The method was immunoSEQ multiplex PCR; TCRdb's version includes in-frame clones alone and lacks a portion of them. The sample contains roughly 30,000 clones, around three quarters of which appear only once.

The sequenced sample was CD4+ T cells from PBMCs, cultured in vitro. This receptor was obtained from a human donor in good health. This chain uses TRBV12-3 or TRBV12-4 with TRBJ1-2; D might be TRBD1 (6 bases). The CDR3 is CASSSGEGYGYTF. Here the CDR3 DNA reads TGTGCCAGCAGTTCAGGGGAAGGCTATGGCTACACCTTC.